Sequencing of this T cell receptor (beta chain) was carried out in a study of technical replicates of blood from a handful of donors. Profiling relied on immunoSEQ multiplex PCR, and the TCRdb table lists in-frame clones only, not all of them. The table includes approximately 97,000 clones, around 95% detected once. V gave up 0 bases and J gave up 7 bases, with 9 bases separating them. From germline, CDR1 is ENHRY and CDR2 SYGVKD. The CDR3 has 14 residues. The chain couples TRBV10-3 to TRBJ2-2; D possibly corresponds to TRBD2 (5 bases). Sequences were obtained from T cells isolated from PBMCs. The sequence derives from a human donor in good health. The CDR3 DNA sequence: TGTGCCATCAGTGAGTCGACTACGTTCGGGGAGCTGTTTTTT. Protein sequence: CAISESTTFGELFF.